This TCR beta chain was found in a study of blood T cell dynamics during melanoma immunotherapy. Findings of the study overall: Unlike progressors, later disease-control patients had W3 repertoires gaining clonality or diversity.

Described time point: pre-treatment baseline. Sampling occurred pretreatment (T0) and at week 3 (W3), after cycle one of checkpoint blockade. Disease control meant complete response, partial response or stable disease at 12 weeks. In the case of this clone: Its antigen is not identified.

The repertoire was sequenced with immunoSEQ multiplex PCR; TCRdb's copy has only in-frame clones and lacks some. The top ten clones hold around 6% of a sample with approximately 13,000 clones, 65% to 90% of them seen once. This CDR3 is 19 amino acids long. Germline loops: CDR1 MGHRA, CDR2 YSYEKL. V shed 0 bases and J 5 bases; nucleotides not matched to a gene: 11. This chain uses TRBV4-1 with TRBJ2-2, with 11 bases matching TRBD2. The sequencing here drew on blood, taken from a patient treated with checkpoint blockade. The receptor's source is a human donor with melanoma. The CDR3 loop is CASSQDPGLAGGRTGELFF. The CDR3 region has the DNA TGCGCCAGCAGCCAAGATCCTGGGCTAGCGGGGGGACGGACCGGGGAGCTGTTTTTT.